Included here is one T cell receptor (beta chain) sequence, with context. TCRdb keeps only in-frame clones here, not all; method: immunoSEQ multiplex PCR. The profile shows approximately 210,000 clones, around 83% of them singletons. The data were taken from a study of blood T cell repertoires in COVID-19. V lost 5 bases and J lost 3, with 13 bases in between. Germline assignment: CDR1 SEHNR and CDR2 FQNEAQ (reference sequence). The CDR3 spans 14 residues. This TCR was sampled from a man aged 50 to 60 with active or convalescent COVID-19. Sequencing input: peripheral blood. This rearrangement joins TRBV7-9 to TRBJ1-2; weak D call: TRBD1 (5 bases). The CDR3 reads CASSLLGGDYGYTF. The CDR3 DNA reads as TGTGCCAGCAGCCTACTGGGGGGGGACTATGGCTACACCTTC. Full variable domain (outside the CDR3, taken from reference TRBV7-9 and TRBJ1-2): DTGVSQNPRHKITKRGQNVTFRCDPISEHNRLYWYRQTLGQGPEFLTYFQNEAQLEKSRLLSDRFSAERPKGSFSTLEIQRTEQGDSAMYLCASSLLGGDYGYTFGSGTRLTVV.